The 22 T cell receptor beta chains presented below share a single source sample, sequenced in a study of technical replicates of blood from a handful of donors. Only in-frame clones appear in the TCRdb table, and some are missing; sequencing was by immunoSEQ multiplex PCR. This sample has roughly 76,000 clones, with 90% to 95% found just once. The sample comprised T cells isolated from PBMCs. Receptors were obtained from a human donor in good health.

The V and J genes are TRBV7-9 and TRBJ2-5; D gene uncertain. Germline assignment: CDR1 SEHNR and CDR2 FQNEAQ (reference sequence). The CDR3 is 14 residues long. Trimming pared 4 bases from V and 4 bases from J, leaving 13 bases between. The CDR3 is CASSSEPVLETQYF. The CDR3, as DNA: TGTGCCAGCAGCTCAGAACCAGTCTTAGAGACCCAGTACTTC. Full variable domain (missing parts from reference TRBV7-9 and TRBJ2-5): DTGVSQNPRHKITKRGQNVTFRCDPISEHNRLYWYRQTLGQGPEFLTYFQNEAQLEKSRLLSDRFSAERPKGSFSTLEIQRTEQGDSAMYLCASSSEPVLETQYFGPGTRLLVL.

Worth noting for this clone: The sample has other DNA sequences that encode this CDR3 too. This chain uses TRBV30 with TRBJ1-1; D possibly corresponds to TRBD1 (6 bases). The V end was cut by 0 bases, the J end by 1 base, with 6 bases between. The V gene's germline CDR1 is GTSNPN and CDR2 SVGIG (reference sequence). This CDR3 spans 13 amino acids. CDR3 coding DNA: TGTGCCTGGAGTGTCAGGGGGAACACTGAAGCTTTCTTT. Protein: CAWSVRGNTEAFF.

The chain links TRBV7-6 to TRBJ2-1, with a weak D call TRBD1 (5 bases). Germline loops: CDR1 SGHVS, CDR2 FNYEAQ. Trimming stripped 1 base from V and 6 bases from J, with 10 bases between. CDR3 size: 14 residues. The CDR3 region has the DNA TGTGCCAGCAGCTTAGGGCAGGGAATCAATGAGCAGTTCTTC. Translation: CASSLGQGINEQFF.

This clone was counted a single time. The chain is built from TRBV7-2 and TRBJ2-7, with 8 positions matching TRBD1. Losses at the gene ends were 3 bases for V and 6 bases for J; bases not matched to a gene: 13. The CDR3 runs 16 residues. Germline CDR1 and CDR2: SGHTA and FQGNSA. CDR3 bases: TGTGCCAGCAGCTTCACCGGGACAGGTTATCAAACCGAGCAGTACTTC. Residues: CASSFTGTGYQTEQYF.

The chain recombines TRBV6-1 with TRBJ2-7, with D perhaps matching TRBD2 (7 bases). The CDR3 loop spans 19 amino acids. V was shortened by 0 bases and J by 7 bases, with 28 bases between the two germline ends. Germline lookup yields CDR1 MNHNS and CDR2 SASEGT. Here the CDR3 DNA reads TGTGCCAGCAGTGAAGCGACGGGGTCGGTGGGGGGCCGCGGGGGAGAGCAGTACTTC. Translated, it gives CASSEATGSVGGRGGEQYF.

V usage is TRBV28 and J usage is TRBJ2-7; possible D gene TRBD1, 6 bases. The germline CDR1 and CDR2 sequences are MDHEN and SYDVKM. The CDR3 extends over 15 amino acids. The V and J ends lost 2 bases and 2 bases respectively, with 13 bases between them. CDR3 residues: CASSLIGTLTYEQYF. For the CDR3, the DNA is TGTGCCAGCAGTTTAATTGGGACACTAACCTACGAGCAGTACTTC.

V usage is TRBV27 and J usage is TRBJ2-7, with D hard to call. The CDR3 extends over 15 amino acids. CDR1 is MNHEY, CDR2 SMNVEV, per germline (reference sequence). Trimming pared 3 bases from V and 0 bases from J, leaving 12 bases between. CDR3 in amino acids: CASSFVPRNSYEQYF. Written as DNA, the CDR3 is TGTGCCAGCAGTTTCGTACCGCGGAACTCCTACGAGCAGTACTTC.

This chain connects TRBV7-9 to TRBJ2-7; possibly TRBD1 for D (5 bases). This CDR3 region has 15 residues. V lost 3 bases, J lost 2 bases, and 14 bases lay in between. Per germline, CDR1 SEHNR and CDR2 FQNEAQ (reference sequence). As DNA, the CDR3 is TGTGCCAGCAGCTTCCCGGACAAATCAACCTACGAGCAGTACTTC. Translating it yields CASSFPDKSTYEQYF.

The gene calls are TRBV10-1 and TRBJ2-5; D is unresolved. CDR1 is WNHNN, CDR2 SYGVQD, per germline (reference sequence). V was pared by 3 bases and J by 5 bases, with 4 bases between. There are 11 residues in the CDR3. The CDR3 DNA reads TGCGCCAGCAGTGACGGTGAGACCCAGTACTTC. Its protein is CASSDGETQYF.

The rearrangement links TRBV5-4 to TRBJ2-7; D ambiguous. The CDR3 has 13 amino acids. Trimming shortened V by 2 bases and J by 4 bases, and 10 bases separated the two germline ends. Germline values: CDR1 SGHNT, CDR2 YYREEE (reference sequence). The CDR3 loop reads CASSLYTEYEQYF. CDR3 nucleotides: TGTGCCAGCAGCTTATATACAGAGTACGAGCAGTACTTC.

DNA for the CDR3: TGTGCCAGCAGTTTTTCAGGGTACGAGCAGTACTTC. Translation gives CASSFSGYEQYF. This chain uses TRBV6-5 with TRBJ2-7, with a weak D call TRBD1 (5 bases). The germline gives CDR1 MNHEY, CDR2 SVGAGI. V was cut by 4 bases and J by 4 bases, with 8 bases left in between. This CDR3 has 12 amino acids.

The chain's CDR3 is CASSQRTSGSTGELFF. CDR3 DNA sequence: TGTGCCAGCTCGCAAAGGACTAGCGGGAGCACCGGGGAGCTGTTTTTT. The chain links TRBV18 to TRBJ2-2, with TRBD2 matching 13 bases. The J segment lost 4 bases and the V segment lost 6 bases, leaving 5 bases of the junction unmatched. Germline V gene lookup returns CDR1 KGHSH and CDR2 LQKENI. The CDR3 extends over 16 amino acids. The whole variable domain, remainder taken from reference TRBV18 and TRBJ2-2, is NAGVMQNPRHLVRRRGQEARLRCSPMKGHSHVYWYRQLPEEGLKFMVYLQKENIIDESGMPKERFSAEFPKEGPSILRIQQVVRGDSAAYFCASSQRTSGSTGELFFGEGSRLTVL.

The rearrangement links TRBV7-9 to TRBJ2-3, with 7 bases aligning to TRBD2. This CDR3 is built from 13 residues. J was trimmed by 6 bases and V by 7 bases; bases with no gene match: 7. Germline V CDR1 and CDR2: SEHNR, FQNEAQ (reference sequence). CDR3 protein: CASTSSGADTQYF. The CDR3 bases are TGTGCCAGCACCTCCAGCGGGGCGGATACGCAGTATTTT. The full variable domain, with the rest looked up from reference TRBV7-9 and TRBJ2-3, is DTGVSQNPRHKITKRGQNVTFRCDPISEHNRLYWYRQTLGQGPEFLTYFQNEAQLEKSRLLSDRFSAERPKGSFSTLEIQRTEQGDSAMYLCASTSSGADTQYFGPGTRLTVL.

The chain couples TRBV9 to TRBJ1-2; 8 bases map to TRBD1. The V segment lost 3 bases and the J segment 5 bases; nucleotides outside the gene matches: 6. Per the germline V gene, CDR1 is SGDLS and CDR2 is YYNGEE. This CDR3 has 14 residues. The CDR3 bases are TGTGCCAGCAGCGAACAGGGGGGCTTTTATGGCTACACCTTC. It yields the protein CASSEQGGFYGYTF.

Only a few counts were recorded for this clone. The genes are TRBV29-1 and TRBJ1-1; no clear D. The V end lost 5 bases, the J end lost 1 base, and 8 bases lay between the germline ends. Germline V gene data show CDR1 as SQVTM and CDR2 as ANQGSEA. The length of the CDR3 is 12 residues. In nucleotides, the CDR3 is TGCAGCGTTTATCGAGCGAACACTGAAGCTTTCTTT. Amino acids: CSVYRANTEAFF.

J is TRBJ2-3 and V is TRBV4-1; the match to TRBD2 covers 9 bases. The CDR3 totals 17 residues. The germline V gene encodes CDR1 MGHRA and CDR2 YSYEKL. J gave up 4 bases and V 3 bases, and 11 bases lay outside the gene matches. As DNA, the CDR3 is TGCGCCAGCAGCCACCTAGAGCGGGGGGACCCCCCAGATACGCAGTATTTT. Translation gives CASSHLERGDPPDTQYF.

This sequence joins TRBV4-1 and TRBJ2-1; 7 nucleotides agree with TRBD1. The CDR3 extends over 15 amino acids. CDR1 and CDR2 from the germline V gene are MGHRA and YSYEKL. The V and J ends lost 4 bases and 7 bases, in that order; junction bases with no gene match: 10. The CDR3 bases are TGCGCCAGCAGCCGATCCCGGGACAGTAAGAATGAGCAGTTCTTC. This translates into CASSRSRDSKNEQFF.

The chain recombines TRBV2 with TRBJ1-5; a weak D match, TRBD1 (5 bases). Trimming shortened V by 7 bases and J by 3 bases, and 10 bases separated the two germline ends. The length of the CDR3 is 13 residues. CDR1 and CDR2 from the germline V gene are SNHLY and FYNNEI. CDR3 amino acids: CASNRDSNQPQHF. The CDR3, as DNA: TGTGCCAGCAACCGGGACTCCAATCAGCCCCAGCATTTT.

This rearrangement joins TRBV6-1 to TRBJ1-5; no definite D call. The CDR3 extends over 15 amino acids. Germline CDR1 is MNHNS and CDR2 is SASEGT. V was shortened by 6 bases and J by 5 bases, with 17 bases between the two germline ends. The CDR3 DNA reads TGTGCCAGCAGCGTCGGGTACGCCTTGGATCAGCCCCAGCATTTT. Its translation: CASSVGYALDQPQHF.

The chain recombines TRBV5-8 with TRBJ2-7; no firm D call. The CDR3 runs 13 residues. V lost 5 bases and J lost 5, with 14 bases in between. Germline loops: CDR1 SGHTS, CDR2 YDEGEE. The CDR3 region is CASSPSEYHEQYF. The CDR3 nucleotides are TGTGCCAGCAGTCCTTCGGAGTACCACGAGCAGTACTTC.

The chain recombines TRBV4-1 with TRBJ1-3; D perhaps matches TRBD1 (5 bases). With 6 bases removed from V and 0 bases from J, the gap between germline ends came to 15 bases. The CDR3 is made up of 16 amino acids. Germline CDR1 MGHRA, CDR2 YSYEKL. Here the CDR3 DNA reads TGCGCCAGCAGTGTAGAACAGGCCCGCTCTGGAAACACCATATATTTT. Amino acid sequence: CASSVEQARSGNTIYF.

The V call is TRBV5-6, the J call TRBJ2-7; 10 bases map to TRBD2. The length of the CDR3 is 15 residues. Germline CDR1 and CDR2: SGHDT and YYEEEE. After removal of 4 bases from V and 3 bases from J, the junction contained 7 bases not matched to a gene. In DNA form, the CDR3 reads TGTGCCAGCAGCCATATGCTAGCGGGAGTCTACGAGCAGTACTTC. Protein sequence: CASSHMLAGVYEQYF.